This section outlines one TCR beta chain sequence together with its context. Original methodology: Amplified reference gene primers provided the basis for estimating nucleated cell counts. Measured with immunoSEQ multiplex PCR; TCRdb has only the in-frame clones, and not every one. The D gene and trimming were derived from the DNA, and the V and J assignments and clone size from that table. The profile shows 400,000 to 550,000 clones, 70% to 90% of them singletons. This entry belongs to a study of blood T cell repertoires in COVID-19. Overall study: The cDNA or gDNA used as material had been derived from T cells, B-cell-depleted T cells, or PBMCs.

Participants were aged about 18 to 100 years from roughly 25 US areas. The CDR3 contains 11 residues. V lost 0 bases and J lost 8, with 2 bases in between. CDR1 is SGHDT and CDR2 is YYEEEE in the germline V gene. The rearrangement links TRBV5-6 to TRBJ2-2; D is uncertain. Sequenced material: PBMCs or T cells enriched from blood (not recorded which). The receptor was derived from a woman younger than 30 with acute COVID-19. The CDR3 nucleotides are TGTGCCAGCAGCTTGGCAGGGGAGCTGTTTTTT. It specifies CASSLAGELFF.